This T cell receptor beta chain was retrieved from a study of T cells after yellow fever vaccination. At the level of the study: Each low-cell-number fraction was prepared by means of SMART-Seq v4 Ultra Low Input.

Germline lookup yields CDR1 SGHDT and CDR2 YYEEEE. The CDR3 length is 13 residues. V was trimmed by 4 bases and J by 6 bases, leaving 13 bases between them. In regard to this clonotype: Antigen specificity is unknown.

Study conclusions and caveats: The booster saw the reappearance of most primary-vaccination clones (roughly 96% CD4, around 88% CD8).

A 5'RACE template-switching step, the method used to make TCR cDNA, added a universal primer site and UMIs. TCRdb re-analysed the 5' RACE reads in MiXCR, keeping a single row per CDR3 protein. The sample holds around 310,000 distinct CDR3 sequences, about 3.5% seen once. This sequence was found in a man between 18 and 35 years old who received the YFV17D yellow fever vaccine. Source: PBMCs, taken on the day of the yellow fever booster vaccination. The chain carries TRBV5-6 and TRBJ1-2, with D perhaps matching TRBD1 (5 bases). In nucleotides, the CDR3 is TGTGCCAGCAGCCAAACGGGGGGGGATGGCTACACCTTC. Translation: CASSQTGGDGYTF.